The 20 T cell receptor beta chains presented below share a single source sample, sequenced in a study of cytomegalovirus exposure and HLA in healthy donors. Amplification used 60 Vbeta primers and 13 Jbeta primers. TCRdb's copy holds only in-frame clones and misses some; the assay was immunoSEQ multiplex PCR. The data show 85,000 to 110,000 clones, roughly 66% seen once. The sample taken for sequencing was PBMCs. These receptors came from a woman in her forties or fifties in good health and CMV-seronegative.

V usage is TRBV27 and J usage is TRBJ2-1, with 13 positions matching TRBD2. The CDR3 is 17 residues long. The germline gives CDR1 MNHEY, CDR2 SMNVEV (reference sequence). Unmatched junction bases numbered 7, after V lost 5 bases and J lost 3 bases. DNA of the CDR3: TGTGCCAGCAGTACCCCACTAGCGGGAGGGAACTACAATGAGCAGTTCTTC. Translation gives CASSTPLAGGNYNEQFF.

The V and J genes are TRBV5-6 and TRBJ2-2; 9 positions agree with TRBD2. The CDR3 has 17 amino acids. The V and J ends lost 1 base and 6 bases, in that order; junction bases with no gene match: 10. Per the germline V gene, CDR1 is SGHDT and CDR2 is YYEEEE. As DNA, the CDR3 is TGTGCCAGCAGCTTGATGAGAGCGGGAGGCCTCCCCGGGGAGCTGTTTTTT. It specifies CASSLMRAGGLPGELFF.

The J gene is TRBJ2-5, the V gene TRBV11-2; 10 bases are shared with TRBD2. J gave up 11 bases and V 5 bases, and 14 bases lay outside the gene matches. The CDR3 has 15 amino acids. Germline V gene lookup returns CDR1 SGHAT and CDR2 FQNNGV. CDR3 residues: CASSAGLAGEYAQYF. CDR3 in DNA: TGTGCCAGCAGCGCAGGTCTAGCGGGAGAGTACGCGCAGTACTTC.

This clone was seen a few times. J is TRBJ1-6 and V is TRBV6-5, with D possibly being TRBD1 (6 bases). This CDR3 is 15 amino acids long. The V gene lost 5 bases and the J gene lost 4 bases, with 12 bases spanning the gap. Looked up from germline, CDR1 is MNHEY and CDR2 is SVGAGI. The CDR3 sequence is CASSPQQGYNSPLHF. DNA for the CDR3: TGTGCCAGCAGTCCCCAACAGGGATATAATTCACCCCTCCACTTT.

The chain carries TRBV7-9 and TRBJ1-1; D is possibly TRBD1 (5 bases). Trimming cost V 5 bases and J 4 bases, with 17 bases left between them. The CDR3 covers 15 residues. From germline, CDR1 is SEHNR and CDR2 FQNEAQ (reference sequence). This CDR3 is CASSPPTGVATEAFF. Written as DNA, the CDR3 is TGTGCCAGCAGCCCGCCTACAGGAGTTGCCACTGAAGCTTTCTTT.

This rearrangement joins TRBV2 to TRBJ2-7, with D possibly being TRBD2 (5 bases). Germline V lookup: CDR1 SNHLY, CDR2 FYNNEI. The ends were cut back, 6 bases at V and 1 base at J, with 13 bases in the middle. The CDR3 contains 14 residues. CDR3 residues: CASSAGLTSYEQYF. In DNA, the CDR3 is TGTGCCAGCAGCGCTGGACTGACGTCCTACGAGCAGTACTTC.

This clone has a handful of counts. The J gene is TRBJ2-5, the V gene TRBV10-3; 11 nucleotides align to TRBD2. V was pared by 8 bases and J by 5 bases, with 10 bases of the junction left unmatched. The CDR3 has 15 amino acids. Germline lookup yields CDR1 ENHRY and CDR2 SYGVKD. The CDR3 nucleotides read TGTGCCATCCAACCACTAGCGGGAGCTAGTGAGACCCAGTACTTC. The encoded protein is CAIQPLAGASETQYF.

This chain links TRBV19 with TRBJ1-6; 12 positions match TRBD1. The CDR3 covers 16 residues. Germline CDR1 reads LNHDA; CDR2 reads SQIVND (reference sequence). V gave up 3 bases and J gave up 9 bases; unmatched junction bases: 6. The CDR3: CASSILMGQGASPLHF. The CDR3, as DNA: TGTGCCAGTAGTATCTTGATGGGACAGGGGGCTTCACCCCTCCACTTT.

The chain couples TRBV28 to TRBJ2-3, with TRBD2 matching over 12 bases. The germline CDR1 and CDR2 sequences are MDHEN and SYDVKM. This CDR3 is built from 18 residues. V shed 2 bases and J 3 bases; nucleotides not matched to a gene: 9. As DNA, the CDR3 is TGTGCCAGCAGTTTACACCCACTAGCGGGAGGACAAACAGATACGCAGTATTTT. Translated: CASSLHPLAGGQTDTQYF.

The CDR3 coding sequence is TGTGCCAGCAGTGGCGGACAGATCTACGAGCAGTACTTC. It codes for CASSGGQIYEQYF. The rearrangement links TRBV6-1 to TRBJ2-5; TRBD1 is a possible D gene (6 bases). The end of the DNA fits TRBJ2-7 better, so the J call may be wrong. Germline V gene data show CDR1 as MNHNS and CDR2 as SASEGT. CDR3 length: 13 amino acids.

CDR3 sequence: CASSPVLAGGIGSKQFF. In DNA, the CDR3 is TGTGCCAGCTCACCAGTACTAGCGGGGGGAATCGGATCGAAGCAGTTCTTC. The J gene is TRBJ2-1, the V gene TRBV18; 12 bases agree with TRBD2. Per the germline V gene, CDR1 is KGHSH and CDR2 is LQKENI. The CDR3 length is 17 residues. Trimming cost V 2 bases and J 11 bases; bases outside gene matches: 13.

This chain links TRBV29-1 with TRBJ2-1; possibly TRBD2 for D (5 bases). CDR3 length equals 13 residues. The V gene's germline CDR1 is SQVTM and CDR2 ANQGSEA. Trimming took 4 bases from V and 3 from J, leaving 10 bases between them. Here the CDR3 DNA reads TGCAGCGTTGGGCCGGGGAACTACAATGAGCAGTTCTTC. This translates into CSVGPGNYNEQFF.

The V and J genes are TRBV4-1 and TRBJ1-5, with a weak D call TRBD1 (6 bases). The CDR3 length is 15 residues. The V end was cut by 1 base, the J end by 3 bases, with 10 bases between. The germline V gene has CDR1 MGHRA and CDR2 YSYEKL. The CDR3 DNA reads as TGCGCCAGCAGCCAAGCGGACAGCCCCAATCAGCCCCAGCATTTT. Amino acid sequence: CASSQADSPNQPQHF.

The chain couples TRBV7-9 to TRBJ1-2; TRBD1 matches 7 bases. V was pared by 1 base and J by 3 bases, with 2 bases of the junction left unmatched. The CDR3 runs to 14 residues. Germline V gene data show CDR1 as SEHNR and CDR2 as FQNEAQ (reference sequence). The CDR3 DNA follows: TGTGCCAGCAGCTTAGACGACAGGGACTATGGCTACACCTTC. This gives the protein CASSLDDRDYGYTF.

The chain is built from TRBV7-2 and TRBJ2-7; tentative D call: TRBD1 (5 bases). CDR3 length: 16 amino acids. The germline CDR1 and CDR2 sequences are SGHTA and FQGNSA. V was trimmed by 1 base and J by 2 bases, leaving 15 bases between them. The CDR3 protein is CASSLGATVFTYEQYF. CDR3 DNA sequence: TGTGCCAGCAGCTTAGGAGCGACAGTTTTTACCTACGAGCAGTACTTC. Based on the CDR3 plus reference TRBV7-2 and TRBJ2-7, the full variable domain is GAGVSQSPSNKVTEKGKDVELRCDPISGHTALYWYRQSLGQGLEFLIYFQGNSAPDKSGLPSDRFSAERTGGSVSTLTIQRTQQEDSAVYLCASSLGATVFTYEQYFGPGTRLTVT.

This rearrangement joins TRBV6-6 to TRBJ2-2; TRBD1 matches 10 bases. CDR1 is MNHNY, CDR2 SVGAGI, per germline (reference sequence). The CDR3 runs to 15 residues. Trimming took 7 bases from V and 6 from J; bases not matched to a gene: 8. CDR3 bases: TGTGCCAGCACCAGACAGGGGGCGAGCTCCGGGGAGCTGTTTTTT. This sequence encodes CASTRQGASSGELFF.

This clone was observed a handful of times. This rearrangement joins TRBV5-1 to TRBJ2-2; 7 nucleotides match TRBD1. Germline CDR1 is SGHRS and CDR2 is YFSETQ. The length of the CDR3 is 15 residues. The J segment lost 4 bases and the V segment lost 1 base, leaving 4 bases of the junction unmatched. CDR3 DNA sequence: TGCGCCAGCAGCTTGCTGACAGGGACCACCGGGGAGCTGTTTTTT. This sequence encodes CASSLLTGTTGELFF.

The chain combines TRBV5-4 with TRBJ1-6; TRBD1 agrees at 8 bases. The V gene end was trimmed by 4 bases and the J gene end by 9 bases; junction bases not matched to a gene: 6. This CDR3 has 14 residues. In germline, CDR1 is SGHNT, CDR2 YYREEE (reference sequence). The chain's CDR3 is CASSRRQGSSPLHF. CDR3 bases: TGTGCCAGCAGCCGCCGACAGGGGTCTTCACCCCTCCACTTT. Filled out from reference TRBV5-4 and TRBJ1-6, the complete variable domain reads ETGVTQSPTHLIKTRGQQVTLRCSSQSGHNTVSWYQQALGQGPQFIFQYYREEENGRGNFPPRFSGLQFPNYSSELNVNALELDDSALYLCASSRRQGSSPLHFGNGTRLTVT.

The gene calls are TRBV30 and TRBJ1-3; D may be TRBD1 (5 bases). Deletions cut 3 bases from V and 4 bases from J, with 10 bases between. Germline loops: CDR1 GTSNPN, CDR2 SVGIG (reference sequence). The CDR3 loop spans 13 amino acids. CDR3 DNA sequence: TGTGCCTGGAGCGCAAACAGGGGAAACACCATATATTTT. Its protein product is CAWSANRGNTIYF.

This rearrangement joins TRBV7-2 to TRBJ2-7, with D hard to call. CDR3 length equals 13 residues. CDR1 SGHTA and CDR2 FQGNSA come from the germline V gene. V was shortened by 5 bases and J by 2 bases, with 10 bases between the two germline ends. The CDR3 is CASSLPFPYEQYF. The CDR3 nucleotides are TGTGCCAGCAGCCTCCCTTTTCCCTACGAGCAGTACTTC.